The 14 T cell receptor beta chains below all came from one sample that was sequenced in a study of blood T cell repertoires in COVID-19. Data came from immunoSEQ multiplex PCR; TCRdb stores just in-frame clones and leaves some out. The data contain approximately 130,000 clones, 84% of them singletons. The material sequenced was peripheral blood. These receptors were obtained from a human donor in a cohort sampled during active COVID-19.

The gene calls are TRBV5-6 and TRBJ2-7; maybe TRBD2 (5 bases). Germline values: CDR1 SGHDT, CDR2 YYEEEE. V was shortened by 2 bases and J by 2 bases, with 14 bases between the two germline ends. The CDR3 is 15 amino acids. CDR3 sequence: CASSFTRTSAYEQYF. The CDR3 DNA reads as TGTGCCAGCAGCTTCACCCGGACTTCGGCCTACGAGCAGTACTTC.

This sequence joins TRBV30 and TRBJ1-5; D perhaps matches TRBD1 (5 bases). The CDR3 runs to 13 residues. Germline CDR1 is GTSNPN and CDR2 is SVGIG (reference sequence). V was shortened by 2 bases and J by 5 bases, with 10 bases between the two germline ends. CDR3 in DNA: TGTGCCTGGAGTCAGGGAAGGGATCAGCCCCAGCATTTT. It translates to CAWSQGRDQPQHF.

This sequence joins TRBV15 and TRBJ2-2; the D gene is possibly TRBD2 (5 bases). Trimming left V 1 base short and J 9 bases short, with 12 bases between. This CDR3 is built from 14 residues. Germline-derived CDR1 and CDR2 are LNHNV and YYDKDF (reference sequence). The CDR3 region is CATSRGPPGRELFF. DNA of the CDR3: TGTGCCACCAGCAGAGGTCCCCCGGGGAGGGAGCTGTTTTTT.

V is TRBV27 and J is TRBJ1-5, with TRBD1 identical over 9 bases. The CDR3 extends over 15 amino acids. Trimming cost V 5 bases and J 3 bases; bases outside gene matches: 5. The germline V gene encodes CDR1 MNHEY and CDR2 SMNVEV (reference sequence). The CDR3 region is CASSPRDRANQPQHF. For the CDR3, the DNA is TGTGCCAGCAGTCCCCGGGACAGGGCCAATCAGCCCCAGCATTTT.

This clone was observed a single time. The gene calls are TRBV4-1 and TRBJ1-1, with D hard to call. V was shortened by 4 bases and J by 0 bases, with 15 bases between the two germline ends. The CDR3 has 16 amino acids. The V gene's germline CDR1 is MGHRA and CDR2 YSYEKL. The CDR3 sequence is CASSRYSTPLNTEAFF. In nucleotides, the CDR3 is TGCGCCAGCAGCCGATACTCGACACCACTGAACACTGAAGCTTTCTTT.

This chain links TRBV2 with TRBJ1-6, with 9 bases fitting TRBD1. V gave up 5 bases and J gave up 7 bases; unmatched junction bases: 9. The CDR3 is 16 amino acids. Germline V gene data show CDR1 as SNHLY and CDR2 as FYNNEI. CDR3 protein: CASSSGQGGINSPLHF. The DNA for the CDR3 is TGTGCCAGCAGTTCGGGACAGGGCGGAATCAATTCACCCCTCCACTTT.

V is TRBV3-1 (or the pseudogene TRBV3-2) and J is TRBJ2-5, with 8 bases that match TRBD2. The ends lost 4 bases at V and 7 bases at J; junction bases unmatched: 17. The germline gives CDR1 LGHDT, CDR2 YNNKEL (reference sequence). This CDR3 has 17 residues. The CDR3 here is CASSPGAAGGRRGTQYF. In nucleotides, the CDR3 is TGTGCCAGCAGCCCCGGCGCGGCGGGGGGCCGGAGGGGGACCCAGTACTTC.

The genes are TRBV10-1 and TRBJ2-1; D possibly corresponds to TRBD1 (5 bases). The V end was cut by 6 bases, the J end by 9 bases, with 12 bases between. Germline CDR1 and CDR2: WNHNN and SYGVQD (reference sequence). CDR3 size: 12 residues. DNA for the CDR3: TGCGCCAGCAGCGGTCAGGGAACTGAGCAGTTCTTC. Amino acids: CASSGQGTEQFF.

This chain links TRBV7-9 with TRBJ2-3, with D unresolved. The V gene's germline CDR1 is SEHNR and CDR2 FQNEAQ (reference sequence). The CDR3 length is 14 residues. V was pared by 5 bases and J by 2 bases, with 11 bases between. For the CDR3, the DNA is TGTGCCAGCAGCGAGGAGAGACTCACAGATACGCAGTATTTT. Protein sequence: CASSEERLTDTQYF.

The chain has TRBV19 and TRBJ1-5; tentatively, D is TRBD1 (5 bases). The CDR3 has 14 amino acids. Trimming shortened V by 4 bases and J by 4 bases, and 11 bases separated the two germline ends. Germline CDR1 LNHDA, CDR2 SQIVND (reference sequence). Here the CDR3 DNA reads TGTGCCAGTAGTACCACAGGCCAAAATCAGCCCCAGCATTTT. This sequence encodes CASSTTGQNQPQHF.

This chain connects TRBV6-5 to TRBJ1-1, with D maybe TRBD1 (5 bases). Germline values: CDR1 MNHEY, CDR2 SVGAGI. Deletions cut 2 bases from V and 7 bases from J, with 11 bases between. The CDR3 has 13 residues. CDR3 loop: CASSYRRGGEAFF. The CDR3 DNA sequence: TGTGCCAGCAGTTACAGAAGGGGCGGTGAAGCTTTCTTT.

This chain uses TRBV6-5 with TRBJ1-1; maybe TRBD1 (6 bases). The germline V gene encodes CDR1 MNHEY and CDR2 SVGAGI. CDR3 length: 15 residues. V lost 2 bases and J lost 0, with 10 bases in between. CDR3 nucleotides: TGTGCCAGCAGTTACGGGGACAACATGAACACTGAAGCTTTCTTT. Its protein is CASSYGDNMNTEAFF.

V gene TRBV10-3 combines with J gene TRBJ1-1, with TRBD1 as a possible D gene (6 bases). The CDR3 spans 14 residues. Trimming removed 3 bases at V and 2 bases at J, with 10 bases between. Germline CDR1 ENHRY, CDR2 SYGVKD. DNA for the CDR3: TGTGCCATCAGTGACCGGGGGGCCAACACTGAAGCTTTCTTT. Translation: CAISDRGANTEAFF.

Concerning this clone: An end of the junction differs from the germline gene, which may be a read error. The chain uses TRBV7-7 and TRBJ1-5; TRBD1 matches at 9 bases. This CDR3 region has 17 residues. Germline-derived CDR1 and CDR2 are SSHAT and FNYEAQ (reference sequence). CDR3 protein: CASSFYRGRGSNQPQHF. CDR3 DNA: TGTGCTAGCAGCTTCTACAGGGGGCGAGGTAGCAATCAGCCCCAGCATTTT.